The clone carrying this T cell receptor (beta chain) was counted many times. Via MiXCR, TCRdb re-called the PCR reads, giving one row per CDR3 protein. Seen here are about 630,000 distinct CDR3 sequences, 25% observed once, and the top ten hold 0.7% to 0.95%. A CD8+CD4-CCR7+CD45RA+ phenotype served as the sorting definition for naive CD8 T cells. This sample was included in a study of molecular identifiers for immune sequencing clone quantification. The CDR3 consists of 15 residues. The V gene's germline CDR1 is MNHEY and CDR2 SMNVEV (reference sequence). V lost 0 bases and J lost 4, with 12 bases in between.

The source material was naive CD8+ T cells from blood, with Jurkat cell RNA spiked in. Subset defined: FACS-sorted CD8+CD4-CCR7+CD45RA+ naive T cells. This clonotype was obtained from a human donor in good health. Some libraries in this study had Jurkat cell RNA spiked in. This chain uses TRBV27 with TRBJ1-2; D call uncertain. DNA of the CDR3: TGTGCCAGCAGTTTATCAGTAACGGAAGGCTATGGCTACACCTTC. Translating it yields CASSLSVTEGYGYTF.